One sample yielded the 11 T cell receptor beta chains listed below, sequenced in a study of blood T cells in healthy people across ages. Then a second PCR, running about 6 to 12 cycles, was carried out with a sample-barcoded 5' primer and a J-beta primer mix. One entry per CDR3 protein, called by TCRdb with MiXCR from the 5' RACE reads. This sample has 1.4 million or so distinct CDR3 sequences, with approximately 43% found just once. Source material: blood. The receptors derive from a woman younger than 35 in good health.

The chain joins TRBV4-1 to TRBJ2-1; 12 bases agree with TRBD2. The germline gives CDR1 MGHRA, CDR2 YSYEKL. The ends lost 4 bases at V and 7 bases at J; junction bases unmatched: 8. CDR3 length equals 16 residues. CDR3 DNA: TGCGCCAGCAGCCGGAATCTAGCGGGGGGGCAAAATGAGCAGTTCTTC. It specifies CASSRNLAGGQNEQFF.

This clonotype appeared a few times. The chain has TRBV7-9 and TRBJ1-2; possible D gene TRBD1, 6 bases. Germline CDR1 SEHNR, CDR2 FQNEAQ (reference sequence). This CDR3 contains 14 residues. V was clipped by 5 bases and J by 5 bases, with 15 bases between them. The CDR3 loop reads CASSRSLGAYGYTF. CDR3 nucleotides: TGTGCCAGCAGCCGTAGCTTGGGGGCTTATGGCTACACCTTC. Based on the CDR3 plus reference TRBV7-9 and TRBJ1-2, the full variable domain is DTGVSQNPRHKITKRGQNVTFRCDPISEHNRLYWYRQTLGQGPEFLTYFQNEAQLEKSRLLSDRFSAERPKGSFSTLEIQRTEQGDSAMYLCASSRSLGAYGYTFGSGTRLTVV.

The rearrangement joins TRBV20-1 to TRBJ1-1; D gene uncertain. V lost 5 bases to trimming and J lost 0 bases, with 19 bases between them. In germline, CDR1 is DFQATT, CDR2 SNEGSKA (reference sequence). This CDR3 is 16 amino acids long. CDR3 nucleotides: TGCAGTGCTCGAGGCGGTGGCGTCGCGATGAACACTGAAGCTTTCTTT. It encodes CSARGGGVAMNTEAFF.

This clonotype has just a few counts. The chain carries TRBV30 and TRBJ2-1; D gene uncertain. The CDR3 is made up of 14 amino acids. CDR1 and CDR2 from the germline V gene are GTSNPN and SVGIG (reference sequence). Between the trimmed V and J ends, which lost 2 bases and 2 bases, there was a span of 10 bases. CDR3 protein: CAWSWEQTYNEQFF. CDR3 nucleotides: TGTGCCTGGAGTTGGGAACAGACCTACAATGAGCAGTTCTTC.

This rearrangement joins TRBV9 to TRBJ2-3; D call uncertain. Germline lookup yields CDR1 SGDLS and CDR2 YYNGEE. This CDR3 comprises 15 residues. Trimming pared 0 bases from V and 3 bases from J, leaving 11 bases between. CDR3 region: CASSVELGFTDTQYF. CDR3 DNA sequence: TGTGCCAGCAGCGTAGAATTAGGCTTTACAGATACGCAGTATTTT.

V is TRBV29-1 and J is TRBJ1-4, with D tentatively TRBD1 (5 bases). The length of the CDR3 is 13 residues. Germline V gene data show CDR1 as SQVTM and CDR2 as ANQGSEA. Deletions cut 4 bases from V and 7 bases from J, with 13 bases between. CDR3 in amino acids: CSVASREGEKLFF. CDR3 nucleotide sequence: TGCAGCGTTGCTTCCAGGGAGGGTGAAAAACTGTTTTTT.

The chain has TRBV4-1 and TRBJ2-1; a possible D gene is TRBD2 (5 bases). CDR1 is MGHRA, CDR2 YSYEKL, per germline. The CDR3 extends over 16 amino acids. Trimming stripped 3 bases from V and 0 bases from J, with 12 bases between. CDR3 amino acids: CASSHARTHSYNEQFF. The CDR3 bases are TGCGCCAGCAGCCATGCTAGGACTCACTCCTACAATGAGCAGTTCTTC.

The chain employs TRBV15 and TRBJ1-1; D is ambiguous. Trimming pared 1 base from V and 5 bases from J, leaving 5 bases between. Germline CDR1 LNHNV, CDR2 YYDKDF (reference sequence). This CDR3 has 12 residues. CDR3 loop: CATSRGGTEAFF. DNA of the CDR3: TGTGCCACCAGCAGAGGTGGTACTGAAGCTTTCTTT.

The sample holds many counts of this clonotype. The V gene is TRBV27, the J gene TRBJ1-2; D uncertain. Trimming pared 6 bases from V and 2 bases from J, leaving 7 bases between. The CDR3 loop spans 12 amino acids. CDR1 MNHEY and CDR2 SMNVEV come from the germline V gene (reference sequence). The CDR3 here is CASSSPNYGYTF. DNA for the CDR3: TGTGCCAGCAGCTCCCCAAACTATGGCTACACCTTC.

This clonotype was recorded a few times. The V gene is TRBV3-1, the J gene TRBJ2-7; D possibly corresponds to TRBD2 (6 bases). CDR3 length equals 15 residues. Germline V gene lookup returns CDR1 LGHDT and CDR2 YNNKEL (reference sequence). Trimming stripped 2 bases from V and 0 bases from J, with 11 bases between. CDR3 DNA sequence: TGTGCCAGCAGCCAATCGGACGGGAGCTCCTACGAGCAGTACTTC. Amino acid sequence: CASSQSDGSSYEQYF.

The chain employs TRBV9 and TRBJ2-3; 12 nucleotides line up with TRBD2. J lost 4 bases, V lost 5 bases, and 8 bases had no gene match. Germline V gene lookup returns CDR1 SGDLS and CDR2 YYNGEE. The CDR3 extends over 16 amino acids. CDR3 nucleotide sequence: TGTGCCAGCAGGGCCCGACTAGCGGGAGCCCCAGATACGCAGTATTTT. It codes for CASRARLAGAPDTQYF.